The clone carrying this T cell receptor beta chain was observed a single time. The same CDR3 is also encoded by other DNA sequences in this sample. These data come from a study of blood T cell repertoires in COVID-19. Study-wide context: T cells, B-cell-depleted T cells, or PBMCs provided the cDNA or gDNA that served as material.

Participants came from fewer than 25 US areas, aged roughly 18 to 95 years. Participant-given clinical history determined each cohort assignment. There are 14 residues in the CDR3. Per germline, CDR1 SNHLY and CDR2 FYNNEI. The germline V and J ends were trimmed by 3 bases and 1 base, with 9 bases remaining between them. Measured with immunoSEQ multiplex PCR; TCRdb has only the in-frame clones, and not every one. Of more than 200,000 clones in the sample, about 89% were seen once. This sequence originates from a woman aged 25-40 years who had recovered from COVID-19. Sequencing input: PBMCs or T cells enriched from blood (not recorded which). J is TRBJ1-1 and V is TRBV2; D gene unclear. Here the CDR3 reads CASSEALGNTEAFF. CDR3 bases: TGTGCCAGCAGTGAGGCCCTAGGGAACACTGAAGCTTTCTTT.